This T cell receptor beta chain was sequenced during a study of cytomegalovirus exposure and HLA in healthy donors. Regarding the study as a whole: With later analysis, a missense DCLRE1C variant became linked to TCR beta V- and J-gene trimming.

The CDR3 extends over 17 amino acids. V was shortened by 8 bases and J by 6 bases, with 25 bases between the two germline ends. As concerns this clone: The antigen remains undetermined. Other DNA sequences of this sample code for an identical CDR3.

Primers: 60 Vbeta forward and 13 Jbeta reverse. The data were produced by immunoSEQ multiplex PCR, yet TCRdb's version contains in-frame clones alone and is incomplete. The table lists roughly 100,000 clones, less than 80% of them singletons. This receptor was taken from a man between 25 and 39 years old in good health and CMV-seronegative. Source material: PBMCs. This chain links TRBV23-1 with TRBJ2-2, with D tentatively TRBD2 (6 bases). TRBV23-1 is assigned to the ORF class and has an uncertain function. Here the CDR3 DNA reads TGCGCCAGCTATGGAATTCGGGGACTCCGAGGGGCCGGGGAGCTGTTTTTT. This encodes CASYGIRGLRGAGELFF.